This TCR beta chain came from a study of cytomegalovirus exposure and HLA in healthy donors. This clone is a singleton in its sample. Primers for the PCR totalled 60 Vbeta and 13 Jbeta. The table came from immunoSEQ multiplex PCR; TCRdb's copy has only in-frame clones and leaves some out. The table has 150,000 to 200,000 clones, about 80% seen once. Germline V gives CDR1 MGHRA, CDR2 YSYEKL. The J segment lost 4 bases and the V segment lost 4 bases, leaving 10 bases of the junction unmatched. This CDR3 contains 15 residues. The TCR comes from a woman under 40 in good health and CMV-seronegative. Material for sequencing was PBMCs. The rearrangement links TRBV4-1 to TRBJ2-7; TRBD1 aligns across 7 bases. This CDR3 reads CASSLERTGNYEQYF. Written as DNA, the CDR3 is TGCGCCAGCAGCCTCGAGAGGACAGGTAATTACGAGCAGTACTTC.